Listed here is a single TCR beta chain. The antigen is undetermined. Other DNA sequences within the sample encode an identical CDR3. This CDR3 is built from 15 residues. The J segment lost 0 bases and the V segment lost 2 bases, leaving 3 bases of the junction unmatched. Germline values: CDR1 SGHNT, CDR2 YYREEE (reference sequence). The data are from a study of OX40 agonist ivuxolimab in advanced cancers. For the study at large: An agonistic anti-OX40 (CD134) antibody, ivuxolimab, was used to treat the patients. Dose-escalation patients' cancers were hepatocellular carcinoma, melanoma, renal cell or head and neck cancer. Study-wide results and caveats: Antigen specificity of clonally expanded peripheral T cells was not established. Among patients with partial responses at 0.1-3.0 mg/kg, clonal expansion was among the lowest.

Data came from immunoSEQ multiplex PCR; TCRdb stores just in-frame clones and leaves some out. There are 55,000 to 90,000 clones in the sample; around nine tenths occur only once, and around 2.3% lies in the top ten. V gene TRBV5-4 combines with J gene TRBJ2-7, with 9 nucleotides matching TRBD2. The source material was CD4+ or CD8+ T cells sorted from blood, sampled in a trial of the OX40 agonist ivuxolimab. The clonotype comes from an adult with an advanced solid tumor such as melanoma, head and neck, liver or kidney cancer. The CDR3 DNA follows: TGTGCCAGCAGCTTAGCGGGAGGTAGCTCCTACGAGCAGTACTTC. It translates to CASSLAGGSSYEQYF.